The 15 T cell receptor beta chains below were found in one sample sequenced in a study of T cells in Graves' hyperthyroidism and ophthalmopathy. The CDR3 regions of TCR beta were amplified from RNA transcripts. A first-round RT-PCR of the TCR CDR3 used the HTBI primer set. Via MiXCR, TCRdb re-called the multiplex PCR reads, giving one row per CDR3 protein. The sample records about 610,000 distinct CDR3 sequences, about 43% being singletons. The sequencing sample was made of peripheral blood or thyroid tissue (not recorded which). Every receptor here comes from a woman between 18 and 29 years old with Graves' hyperthyroidism.

This clonotype has ten or more counts. The rearrangement links TRBV20-1 to TRBJ1-4; D is ambiguous. Germline CDR1 is DFQATT and CDR2 is SNEGSKA (reference sequence). V was cut by 2 bases and J by 0 bases, with 10 bases left in between. The CDR3 sequence is 15 residues long. Here the CDR3 reads CSARNRRATNEKLFF. Here the CDR3 DNA reads TGCAGTGCTAGAAACCGGCGGGCAACTAATGAAAAACTGTTTTTT.

This clonotype has ten or more counts. V and J are TRBV6-5 and TRBJ2-2; tentatively, D is TRBD2 (6 bases). Germline V gives CDR1 MNHEY, CDR2 SVGAGI. The V end lost 7 bases, the J end lost 7 bases, and 10 bases lay between the germline ends. This CDR3 is 12 amino acids long. Here the CDR3 reads CASNGRDGELFF. The CDR3 nucleotides read TGTGCCAGCAATGGGCGGGACGGGGAGCTGTTTTTT.

The V gene is TRBV29-1, the J gene TRBJ2-5; 10 nucleotides agree with TRBD1. Germline V gene data show CDR1 as SQVTM and CDR2 as ANQGSEA. With V trimmed by 4 bases and J by 4 bases, 3 bases remained unmatched. The CDR3 has 13 residues. CDR3 protein: CSVVDRGGETQYF. DNA for the CDR3: TGCAGCGTTGTGGACAGGGGGGGAGAGACCCAGTACTTC.

The chain employs TRBV27 and TRBJ2-7; D ambiguous. The germline V and J ends were trimmed by 6 bases and 0 bases, with 12 bases remaining between them. This CDR3 spans 14 amino acids. The germline gives CDR1 MNHEY, CDR2 SMNVEV (reference sequence). CDR3 protein: CASRTRVGSYEQYF. The DNA of the CDR3 is TGTGCCAGCAGAACTCGGGTGGGCTCCTACGAGCAGTACTTC.

V and J are TRBV7-6 and TRBJ2-3; D possibly corresponds to TRBD2 (7 bases). Germline V gene lookup returns CDR1 SGHVS and CDR2 FNYEAQ. The V end lost 2 bases, the J end lost 1 base, and 10 bases lay between the germline ends. The CDR3 is made up of 15 amino acids. Here the CDR3 DNA reads TGTGCCAGCAGCTTAAGGGGGGGGCGCACAGATACGCAGTATTTT. It yields the protein CASSLRGGRTDTQYF.

Only a few counts were recorded for this clonotype. This chain connects TRBV2 to TRBJ2-5; no definite D call. The CDR3 is 13 residues long. Trimming took 8 bases from V and 4 from J, leaving 14 bases between them. CDR1 is SNHLY and CDR2 is FYNNEI in the germline V gene. The CDR3: CASSGYLGETQYF. For the CDR3, the DNA is TGTGCCAGCTCCGGGTATCTTGGAGAGACCCAGTACTTC.

This clonotype was detected ten times or more. This rearrangement joins TRBV4-3 to TRBJ2-7; no definite D call. The CDR3 has 15 amino acids. CDR1 is LGHNA, CDR2 YSLEER, per germline. Trimming removed 0 bases from V and 3 bases from J, with 12 bases in between. The CDR3 loop reads CASSQDIGRHYEQYF. CDR3 nucleotides: TGCGCCAGCAGCCAAGATATTGGGCGACACTACGAGCAGTACTTC.

V usage is TRBV30 and J usage is TRBJ1-5; 7 bases are shared with TRBD1. The germline V gene has CDR1 GTSNPN and CDR2 SVGIG (reference sequence). CDR3 size: 13 residues. Unmatched junction bases numbered 3, after V lost 5 bases and J lost 2 bases. CDR3 nucleotide sequence: TGTGCCTGGGGTGGACAGGGCAATCAGCCCCAGCATTTT. Translating it yields CAWGGQGNQPQHF.

This clonotype has ten or more counts. The chain employs TRBV6-1 and TRBJ1-2; possible D gene TRBD1, 5 bases. The CDR3 contains 14 residues. Germline V gene lookup returns CDR1 MNHNS and CDR2 SASEGT. V gave up 10 bases and J gave up 6 bases, with 21 bases separating them. The chain's CDR3 is CATFPGRAFDGYTF. The CDR3 coding sequence is TGTGCCACCTTCCCGGGCAGGGCGTTTGATGGCTACACCTTC.

About this clonotype: A much more abundant neighbour one base away suggests this may be a read error. The CDR3 bases are TGTGCCAGCAGTTACACCTTAAAACTGTTTTTT. Protein: CASSYTLKLFF. The rearrangement links TRBV6-6 to TRBJ1-4; D gene unclear. Trimming pared 2 bases from V and 10 bases from J, leaving 5 bases between. Germline V lookup: CDR1 MNHNY, CDR2 SVGAGI (reference sequence). The CDR3 consists of 11 residues.

A word on this clonotype: A single base separates this from a much larger clone, so it may be a read error. The rearrangement joins TRBV2 to TRBJ1-2; D is uncertain. The CDR3 covers 12 residues. In germline, CDR1 is SNHLY, CDR2 FYNNEI. Trimming took 0 bases from V and 5 from J, leaving 4 bases between them. The CDR3 bases are TGTGCCAGCAGTGAAGCGGAATATGGCTACACCTTC. Its protein is CASSEAEYGYTF.

The chain combines TRBV19 with TRBJ2-3, with TRBD2 identical over 12 bases. This CDR3 has 16 residues. The V segment lost 3 bases and the J segment 5 bases; nucleotides outside the gene matches: 6. CDR1 and CDR2 from the germline V gene are LNHDA and SQIVND (reference sequence). CDR3 region: CASSIGLAGRLDTQYF. As DNA, the CDR3 is TGTGCCAGTAGTATCGGACTAGCGGGAAGGTTAGATACGCAGTATTTT.

This clonotype was observed at least ten times. The V call is TRBV6-1, the J call TRBJ2-7; D unresolved. The V end was cut by 6 bases, the J end by 3 bases, with 12 bases between. Germline values: CDR1 MNHNS, CDR2 SASEGT. CDR3 length: 13 residues. As DNA, the CDR3 is TGTGCCAGCAGGGTAGGAGTTGGCTACGAGCAGTACTTC. Translation: CASRVGVGYEQYF.

This chain uses TRBV10-3 with TRBJ2-7; D ambiguous. The CDR3 is 17 amino acids. The V end lost 3 bases, the J end lost 6 bases, and 24 bases lay between the germline ends. Germline V gene sequence: CDR1 ENHRY, CDR2 SYGVKD. The CDR3 reads CAISDQREPAQVCEQYF. CDR3 coding DNA: TGTGCCATCAGTGACCAGCGAGAGCCGGCTCAGGTATGCGAGCAGTACTTC.

A single count supports this clonotype. The CDR3 loop is CAITSGTGDEKLFF. For the CDR3, the DNA is TGTGCCATCACCAGCGGGACAGGGGACGAAAAACTGTTTTTT. The V and J genes are TRBV10-3 and TRBJ1-4; 10 bases fit TRBD1. With 7 bases clipped from V and 8 bases from J, the junction kept 7 bases outside the gene matches. The CDR3 sequence is 14 residues long. Germline-derived CDR1 and CDR2 are ENHRY and SYGVKD.